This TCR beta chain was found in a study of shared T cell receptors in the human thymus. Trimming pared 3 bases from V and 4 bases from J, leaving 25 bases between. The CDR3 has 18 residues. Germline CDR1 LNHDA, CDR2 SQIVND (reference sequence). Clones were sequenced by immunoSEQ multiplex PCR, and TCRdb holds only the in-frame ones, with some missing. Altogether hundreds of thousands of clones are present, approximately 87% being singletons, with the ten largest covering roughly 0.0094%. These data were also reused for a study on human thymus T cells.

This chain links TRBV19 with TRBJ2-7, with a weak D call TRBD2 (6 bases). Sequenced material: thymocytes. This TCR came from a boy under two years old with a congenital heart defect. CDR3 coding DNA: TGTGCCAGTAGTATTACAAACGGGACTCCCGTACCAAGTTACGAGCAGTACTTC. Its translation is CASSITNGTPVPSYEQYF.